These 15 T cell receptor beta chains share one sample of origin, sequenced in a study of a mutant IDH1 vaccine in newly diagnosed glioma. Specified time point: week 47, end of study. Topical imiquimod accompanied each vaccine dose, which consisted of 300 ug of mutant IDH1 20-mer peptide. TCRdb's copy holds only in-frame clones and misses some; the assay was immunoSEQ multiplex PCR. The data contain 56,000 or so clones, over 60% of them seen just once; the ten biggest clones take up around 4.9%. Which antigens these TCRs recognize remains unknown. This material consisted of PBMCs, taken from a glioma patient whose treatment included an IDH1 peptide vaccine. These receptors were taken from a woman aged 40 to 50 with glioma. Some clones in this sample may be carry-over from other donors' samples.

Concerning this clone: This same CDR3 is encoded by further DNA sequences in the sample. The genes are TRBV2 and TRBJ1-4, with D perhaps matching TRBD1 (6 bases). The CDR3 contains 15 residues. Trimming shortened V by 2 bases and J by 5 bases, and 12 bases separated the two germline ends. Germline V gives CDR1 SNHLY, CDR2 FYNNEI. The CDR3 bases are TGTGCCAGCAGTGAACAAACAGGGCGAAATGAAAAACTGTTTTTT. This translates into CASSEQTGRNEKLFF.

The chain has TRBV2 and TRBJ1-1, with TRBD1 as a possible D gene (5 bases). V was cut by 8 bases and J by 10 bases, with 11 bases left in between. This CDR3 contains 10 residues. Germline-derived CDR1 and CDR2 are SNHLY and FYNNEI. CDR3 nucleotides: TGTGCCAGCGATGGGGGGAGAGCTTTCTTT. It is translated as CASDGGRAFF.

CDR3 nucleotides: TGTGCCAGCAGCCCGGACAGGGGGTCCTACGAGCAGTACTTC. Translated: CASSPDRGSYEQYF. The rearrangement uses TRBV7-3 and TRBJ2-7, with TRBD1 matching 10 bases. The CDR3 totals 14 residues. V shed 5 bases, J shed 1 base, and the junction held 2 bases outside the gene matches. The V gene's germline CDR1 is SGHTA and CDR2 FQGTGA.

This clone was counted once. The gene calls are TRBV5-1 and TRBJ2-3; D unclear. CDR1 is SGHRS and CDR2 is YFSETQ in the germline V gene. Trimming removed 3 bases at V and 0 bases at J, with 11 bases between. The CDR3 contains 15 residues. The CDR3 coding sequence is TGCGCCAGCAGCTCCTCGGGTACTAGCACAGATACGCAGTATTTT. Amino acid sequence: CASSSSGTSTDTQYF. The full variable domain, in which reference TRBV5-1 and TRBJ2-3 provide the parts outside the CDR3, is KAGVTQTPRYLIKTRGQQVTLSCSPISGHRSVSWYQQTPGQGLQFLFEYFSETQRNKGNFPGRFSGRQFSNSRSEMNVSTLELGDSALYLCASSSSGTSTDTQYFGPGTRLTVL.

This clone was counted only a few times. The sample holds other DNA sequences that translate to the same CDR3. This CDR3 reads CASSLTGGFNEKLFF. CDR3 DNA sequence: TGTGCCAGCAGCCTCACAGGGGGCTTTAATGAAAAACTGTTTTTT. This sequence joins TRBV4-2 and TRBJ1-4; 9 bases fit TRBD1. CDR1 LGHNA and CDR2 YNFKEQ come from the germline V gene. The CDR3 is made up of 15 amino acids. The V segment lost 4 bases and the J segment 4 bases; nucleotides outside the gene matches: 4.

This clone was found once. J is TRBJ2-1 and V is TRBV19; 15 bases line up with TRBD2. V shed 4 bases and J 5 bases; nucleotides not matched to a gene: 3. CDR3 length: 16 amino acids. From germline, CDR1 is LNHDA and CDR2 SQIVND (reference sequence). The CDR3 DNA reads as TGTGCCAGTAGTAACGGACTAGCGGGAGGGAACAATGAGCAGTTCTTC. Translated: CASSNGLAGGNNEQFF.

The DNA for the CDR3 is TGTGCCACCCAAACAGGGTGGGGAAACACCATATATTTT. Its protein is CATQTGWGNTIYF. The chain couples TRBV27 to TRBJ1-3; TRBD1 is a possible D gene (6 bases). The CDR3 runs to 13 residues. V shed 10 bases and J shed 4 bases, with 14 bases lying between them. Germline CDR1 MNHEY, CDR2 SMNVEV (reference sequence).

The chain links TRBV4-1 to TRBJ2-7, with D possibly being TRBD1 or TRBD2 (5 bases each). The CDR3 contains 14 residues. Germline V gene data show CDR1 as MGHRA and CDR2 as YSYEKL. Trimming removed 1 base at V and 2 bases at J, with 9 bases between. Written as DNA, the CDR3 is TGCGCCAGCAGCCAAGCGGGGCGCCCCTACGAGCAGTACTTC. Encoded protein: CASSQAGRPYEQYF.

CDR3 coding DNA: TGTGCCAGCTCACCACGCCCGACAGGGTTAAACTCACCCCTCCACTTT. It is translated as CASSPRPTGLNSPLHF. This chain connects TRBV18 to TRBJ1-6, with 7 nucleotides matching TRBD1. This CDR3 comprises 16 residues. Per the germline V gene, CDR1 is KGHSH and CDR2 is LQKENI. With 1 base clipped from V and 10 bases from J, the junction kept 10 bases outside the gene matches.

The CDR3 DNA sequence: TGCGCCAGCAGGGGGCGGGGGGGCAACAATGAGCAGTTCTTC. Its translation: CASRGRGGNNEQFF. The rearrangement joins TRBV10-2 to TRBJ2-1; 9 bases align to TRBD2. With 6 bases clipped from V and 5 bases from J, the junction kept 5 bases outside the gene matches. The CDR3 is 14 residues long. CDR1 is WSHSY and CDR2 is SAAADI in the germline V gene.

V usage is TRBV6-5 and J usage is TRBJ2-7; TRBD2 matches 11 bases. Germline CDR1 and CDR2: MNHEY and SVGAGI. This CDR3 has 15 amino acids. V was pared by 6 bases and J by 5 bases, with 9 bases of the junction left unmatched. The CDR3 here is CASRGLAGGENEQYF. Written as DNA, the CDR3 is TGTGCCAGCAGGGGCCTAGCGGGGGGAGAGAACGAGCAGTACTTC.

This clone was counted between two and nine times. Written as DNA, the CDR3 is TGCAGCGTCGTAGGGCGACAGGGGATGATGAACACTGAAGCTTTCTTT. Its translation: CSVVGRQGMMNTEAFF. V and J are TRBV29-1 and TRBJ1-1, with 8 nucleotides matching TRBD1. CDR3 length: 16 residues. V was pared by 6 bases and J by 0 bases, with 12 bases of the junction left unmatched. Per the germline V gene, CDR1 is SQVTM and CDR2 is ANQGSEA.

The chain recombines TRBV20-1 with TRBJ2-5; D gene ambiguous. This CDR3 contains 10 residues. Germline V CDR1 and CDR2: DFQATT, SNEGSKA (reference sequence). The ends were cut back, 6 bases at V and 7 bases at J, with 9 bases in the middle. CDR3 coding DNA: TGCAGTGCCTACGTGGGGACCCAGTACTTC. Amino acids: CSAYVGTQYF.

The chain carries TRBV6-5 and TRBJ1-2; D is unclear. Germline V gene data show CDR1 as MNHEY and CDR2 as SVGAGI. V gave up 2 bases and J gave up 4 bases, with 8 bases separating them. The CDR3 length is 13 residues. The CDR3 DNA reads as TGTGCCAGCAGTTACAAGGGCCTCTATGGCTACACCTTC. Amino acids: CASSYKGLYGYTF.

The chain links TRBV5-4 to TRBJ2-5, with D perhaps TRBD1 (5 bases). The V gene's germline CDR1 is SGHNT and CDR2 YYREEE (reference sequence). This CDR3 is 13 amino acids long. Trimming shortened V by 2 bases and J by 5 bases, and 10 bases separated the two germline ends. CDR3 sequence: CASSLPGPETQYF. CDR3 sequence (DNA): TGTGCCAGCAGCTTACCAGGGCCTGAGACCCAGTACTTC.